The 10 T cell receptor beta chains in this list originate from one sample, sequenced in a study of CD4 T cells in relation to SARS-CoV-2 and coronaviruses. Sequencing used immunoSEQ multiplex PCR; TCRdb keeps in-frame clones, though not all of them. The data show about 35,000 clones, 70% to 85% seen once. Their recognized antigens are unknown. The sequenced sample was naive CD4+ T cells from PBMCs, cultured in vitro. Subset: naive CD4+ T cells isolated by negative enrichment. The receptors stem from an adult with COVID-19.

This clone has just a few counts. The V gene is TRBV14, the J gene TRBJ2-7, with D tentatively TRBD1 or TRBD2 (5 bases each). V was shortened by 6 bases and J by 5 bases, with 20 bases between the two germline ends. CDR3 size: 15 residues. Germline V gives CDR1 SGHDN, CDR2 FVKESK. This chain's CDR3 is CASSNIRGRAHEQYF. For the CDR3, the DNA is TGTGCCAGCAGTAACATCCGGGGCCGCGCTCACGAGCAGTACTTC.

This clone was seen only a few times. CDR3 sequence: CASSKPSGGSSYEQYF. The CDR3 bases are TGCGCCAGCAGCAAGCCATCCGGGGGTAGCTCCTACGAGCAGTACTTC. The V gene is TRBV5-1, the J gene TRBJ2-7; a possible D gene is TRBD2 (6 bases). Trimming took off 4 bases at V and 0 bases at J, with 17 bases between the two ends. This CDR3 is 16 amino acids long. Germline V gives CDR1 SGHRS, CDR2 YFSETQ.

The rearrangement uses TRBV12-2 and TRBJ2-3; the table's D call TRBD2 went unverified against the DNA. TRBV12-2 is recorded as a pseudogene. This CDR3 has 18 amino acids. CDR3 nucleotide sequence: TGTGCAAGTCGCTCCAGGAATAGAGCGGGAGCGGGCACAGATACGCAGTATTTT. It translates to CASRSRNRAGAGTDTQYF.

This clone was counted between two and nine times. The chain joins TRBV7-9 to TRBJ1-5; no reliable D call. The CDR3 is made up of 13 amino acids. CDR1 and CDR2 from the germline V gene are SEHNR and FQNEAQ (reference sequence). V was trimmed by 1 base and J by 4 bases, leaving 5 bases between them. CDR3 amino acids: CASSLDINQPQHF. In DNA form, the CDR3 reads TGTGCCAGCAGCTTAGACATTAATCAGCCCCAGCATTTT.

V usage is TRBV19 and J usage is TRBJ2-4, with D perhaps being TRBD1 or TRBD2 (5 bases each). V shed 10 bases and J shed 6 bases, with 19 bases lying between them. The V gene's germline CDR1 is LNHDA and CDR2 SQIVND (reference sequence). This CDR3 has 14 amino acids. DNA of the CDR3: TGTGCCACTACAGAGGGGTATTATGGAAACATTCAGTACTTC. It is translated as CATTEGYYGNIQYF.

There are a few counts of this clone. The chain joins TRBV6-5 to TRBJ2-2, with 12 bases that match TRBD2. The CDR3 extends over 15 amino acids. V dropped 6 bases and J dropped 4; count of bases not matched to a gene: 3. Per the germline V gene, CDR1 is MNHEY and CDR2 is SVGAGI. The CDR3 nucleotides are TGTGCCAGCAGACTAGCGGGAGGCTTCACCGGGGAGCTGTTTTTT. It is translated as CASRLAGGFTGELFF.

The CDR3 DNA follows: TGTGCCAGCTCAAGGACTAGCGGGAGGGCCAGTCCGGAGACCCAGTACTTC. It is translated as CASSRTSGRASPETQYF. The rearrangement joins TRBV18 to TRBJ2-5, with TRBD2 identical over 15 bases. Germline trimming cut 5 bases from V and 5 bases from J; bases unmatched to any gene: 9. The germline V gene encodes CDR1 KGHSH and CDR2 LQKENI. The CDR3 has 17 amino acids. The complete variable domain, with remaining parts taken from reference TRBV18 and TRBJ2-5, reads NAGVMQNPRHLVRRRGQEARLRCSPMKGHSHVYWYRQLPEEGLKFMVYLQKENIIDESGMPKERFSAEFPKEGPSILRIQQVVRGDSAAYFCASSRTSGRASPETQYFGPGTRLLVL.

This chain connects TRBV27 to TRBJ1-1, with D hard to call. Germline V gene sequence: CDR1 MNHEY, CDR2 SMNVEV (reference sequence). The V end lost 6 bases, the J end lost 2 bases, and 7 bases lay between the germline ends. The CDR3 consists of 12 residues. The CDR3, as DNA: TGTGCCAGCAGACATTCCAACACTGAAGCTTTCTTT. Amino acids: CASRHSNTEAFF.

The V gene is TRBV18, the J gene TRBJ2-3; possible D gene TRBD2, 6 bases. This CDR3 contains 17 residues. Germline V gene data show CDR1 as KGHSH and CDR2 as LQKENI. Deletions cut 0 bases from V and 4 bases from J, with 17 bases between. CDR3 sequence (DNA): TGTGCCAGCTCACCACCTGGGGGACGGGAGTCGGCAGATACGCAGTATTTT. Its translation is CASSPPGGRESADTQYF.

This clone showed up just once. The chain carries TRBV4-2 and TRBJ2-3, with D perhaps being TRBD1 or TRBD2 (6 bases each). CDR3 size: 15 residues. Trimming took off 2 bases at V and 2 bases at J, with 11 bases between the two ends. Germline V gene data show CDR1 as LGHNA and CDR2 as YNFKEQ. The CDR3 reads CASSQQTGATDTQYF. The CDR3 DNA reads as TGTGCCAGCAGCCAACAGACGGGGGCCACAGATACGCAGTATTTT.